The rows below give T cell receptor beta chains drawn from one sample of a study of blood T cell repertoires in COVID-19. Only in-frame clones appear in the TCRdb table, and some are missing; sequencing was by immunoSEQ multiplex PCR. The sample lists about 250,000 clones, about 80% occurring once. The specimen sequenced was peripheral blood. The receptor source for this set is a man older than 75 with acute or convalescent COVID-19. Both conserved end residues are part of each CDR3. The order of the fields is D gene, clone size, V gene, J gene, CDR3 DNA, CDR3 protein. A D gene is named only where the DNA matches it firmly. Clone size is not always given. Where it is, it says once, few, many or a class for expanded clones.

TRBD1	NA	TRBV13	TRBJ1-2	TGTGCCAGCAGCTTACAGGGGGCACAGGGCTACACCTTC	CASSLQGAQGYTF
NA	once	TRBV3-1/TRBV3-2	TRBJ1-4	TGTGCCAGCAGCCAAGTAACAGAACTGTTTTTT	CASSQVTELFF
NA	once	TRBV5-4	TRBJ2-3	TGTGCCAGCAGCTCCCTTAGAACTAGCACAACTACCACAGATACGCAGTATTTT	CASSSLRTSTTTTDTQYF
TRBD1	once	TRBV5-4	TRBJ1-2	TGTGCCAGCAACCTTCCGGGACAGGGACATGGCTACACCTTC	CASNLPGQGHGYTF
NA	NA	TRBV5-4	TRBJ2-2	TGTGCCAGCAGCTTCCGGACAGCCGGGGAGCTGTTTTTT	CASSFRTAGELFF
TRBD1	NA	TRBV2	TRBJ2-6	TGTGCCAGCAGTGGGAGGACAGGAACGAGCTCTGGGGCCAACGTCCTGACTTTC	CASSGRTGTSSGANVLTF
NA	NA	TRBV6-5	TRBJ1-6	TGTGCCAGCAGCCGAGGGAGGGAGGGATCACCCCTCCACTTT	CASSRGREGSPLHF
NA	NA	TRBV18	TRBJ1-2	TGTGCCAGCTCACCTGGGGAGCACTATGGCTACACCTTC	CASSPGEHYGYTF
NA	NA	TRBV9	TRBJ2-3	TGTGCCAGCAGCCCCAGACAGGCCACAGATACGCAGTATTTT	CASSPRQATDTQYF
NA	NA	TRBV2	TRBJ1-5	TGTGCCAGCAGGCGGGCAGGCCGGGGCAATCAGCCCCAGCATTTT	CASRRAGRGNQPQHF
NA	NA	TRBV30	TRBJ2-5	TGTGCCTGGACTAGGGACTCAGAGACCCAGTACTTC	CAWTRDSETQYF
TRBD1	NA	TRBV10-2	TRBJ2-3	TGCGCCAGCAGTGAGACAACTCGGACAGGGGATACGCAGTATTTT	CASSETTRTGDTQYF
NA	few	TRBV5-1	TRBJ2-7	TGCGCCAGCAGCTCGCTAGCAGGCGAGCAGTACTTC	CASSSLAGEQYF
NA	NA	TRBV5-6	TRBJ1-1	TGTGCCAGCAGGAAGGGGATGAACACTGAAGCTTTCTTT	CASRKGMNTEAFF
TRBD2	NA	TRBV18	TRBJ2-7	TGTGCCAGCTCACCGGGCGGGGGGAGCTCCTACGAGCAGTACTTC	CASSPGGGSSYEQYF
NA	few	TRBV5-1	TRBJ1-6	TGCGCCAGCAGCCTTCCAAGGGGGAATTCACCCCTCCACTTT	CASSLPRGNSPLHF
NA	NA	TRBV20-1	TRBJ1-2	TGCAGTGCTAGTGATTTTCAGGGAATCTATGGCTACACCTTC	CSASDFQGIYGYTF
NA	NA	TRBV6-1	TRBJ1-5	TGTGCCAGCAGTGACCTGATAGGACAGCTACTCAGCAATCAGCCCCAGCATTTT	CASSDLIGQLLSNQPQHF
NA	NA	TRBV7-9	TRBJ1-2	TGTGCCAGCAGCTTAGTAACGGTTTCCTATGGCTACACCTTC	CASSLVTVSYGYTF
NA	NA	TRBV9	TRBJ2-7	TGTGCCAGCAGCGTAGGCCCGCAGGTGCAATCCTACGAGCAGTACTTC	CASSVGPQVQSYEQYF
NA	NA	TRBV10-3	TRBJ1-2	TGTGCCATCAAATCACCGGAGGGAGGCTACACCTTC	CAIKSPEGGYTF
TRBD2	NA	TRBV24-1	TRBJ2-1	TGTGCCACCAGTGGGGTGACTAGCCTTCTCGTCAATGAGCAGTTCTTC	CATSGVTSLLVNEQFF
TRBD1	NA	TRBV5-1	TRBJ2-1	TGCGCCAGCAGCCTAGGGACAGACAAATCGCAGTTCTTC	CASSLGTDKSQFF
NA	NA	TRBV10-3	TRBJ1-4	TGTGCCATCAGTGACCCCCAGGATGAGGAAAAACTGTTTTTT	CAISDPQDEEKLFF
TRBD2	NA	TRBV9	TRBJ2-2	TGTGCCAGCAGCAAAGAGTCCGGGACTAGTCGGACCGGGGAGCTGTTTTTT	CASSKESGTSRTGELFF
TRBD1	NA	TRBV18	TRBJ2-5	TGTGCCAGCTCTCAACGAACCCCGGGACAGAGGGGTACCAAAGAGACCCAGTACTTC	CASSQRTPGQRGTKETQYF
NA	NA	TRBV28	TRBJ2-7	TGTGCCAGCAGCCCCGGGGGACAGCGAAATTACGAGCAGTACTTC	CASSPGGQRNYEQYF
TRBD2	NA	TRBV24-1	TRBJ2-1	TGTGCCACCAGTGATTGGTCTAGCGGGAGGGGCTCCTACAATGAGCAGTTCTTC	CATSDWSSGRGSYNEQFF
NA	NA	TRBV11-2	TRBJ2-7	TGTGCCAGCAGCCCGATGATGATATCGGGTTACGAGCAGTACTTC	CASSPMMISGYEQYF
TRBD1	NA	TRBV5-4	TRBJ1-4	TGTGCCAGCAGCTCAACTGCGGAACAGGGGGGAGAAAAACTGTTTTTT	CASSSTAEQGGEKLFF
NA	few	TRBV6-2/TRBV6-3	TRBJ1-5	TGTGCCAGCAGTTACGACATCGCCTATAGCAATCAGCCCCAGCATTTT	CASSYDIAYSNQPQHF
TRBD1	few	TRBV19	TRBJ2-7	TGTGACGACAGGGGATATACCTACGAGCAGTACTTC	CDDRGYTYEQYF
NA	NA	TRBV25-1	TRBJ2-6	TGTGCCAGCGGACGGACAGCCTCTGGGGCCAACGTCCTGACTTTC	CASGRTASGANVLTF
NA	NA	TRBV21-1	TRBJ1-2	TGTGCCAGCAGCAAGGCAGGGGGCTCTGGCTACACCTTC	CASSKAGGSGYTF
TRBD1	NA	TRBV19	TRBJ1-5	TGTGCCAGTAGATCCGGGACAGGGGGCTTTCAGCCCCAGCATTTT	CASRSGTGGFQPQHF
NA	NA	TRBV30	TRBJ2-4	TGTGCCTGGAGTCCCCGCGGAGTAGCCAAAAACATTCAGTACTTC	CAWSPRGVAKNIQYF
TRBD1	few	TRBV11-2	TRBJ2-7	TGTGCCAGCAGCTCTGACAGGGGGCAGAAGCAGTACTTC	CASSSDRGQKQYF
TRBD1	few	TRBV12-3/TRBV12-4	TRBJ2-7	TGTGCCAGCAGCTTTGACAGGGCCTACGAGCAGTACTTC	CASSFDRAYEQYF
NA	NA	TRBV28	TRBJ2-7	TGTGCCAGCAGTTTAAGGACAGCTTACGAGCAGTACTTC	CASSLRTAYEQYF
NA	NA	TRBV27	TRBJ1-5	TGTGCCAGCAGTTTATTGGGGGCAAGCAATCAGCCCCAGCATTTT	CASSLLGASNQPQHF
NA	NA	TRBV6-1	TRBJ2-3	TGTGCCAGCAGTGAAGAAGCGACGGCCCTGAGCACAGATACGCAGTATTTT	CASSEEATALSTDTQYF
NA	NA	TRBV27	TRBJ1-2	TGTGCCAGCAGTTTATCGGGAGGGTCCTATGGCTACACCTTC	CASSLSGGSYGYTF
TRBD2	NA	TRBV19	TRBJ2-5	TGTGCCAGTAGTGGGGGGGGACTAGCGGGATCTCGACAAGAGACCCAGTACTTC	CASSGGGLAGSRQETQYF